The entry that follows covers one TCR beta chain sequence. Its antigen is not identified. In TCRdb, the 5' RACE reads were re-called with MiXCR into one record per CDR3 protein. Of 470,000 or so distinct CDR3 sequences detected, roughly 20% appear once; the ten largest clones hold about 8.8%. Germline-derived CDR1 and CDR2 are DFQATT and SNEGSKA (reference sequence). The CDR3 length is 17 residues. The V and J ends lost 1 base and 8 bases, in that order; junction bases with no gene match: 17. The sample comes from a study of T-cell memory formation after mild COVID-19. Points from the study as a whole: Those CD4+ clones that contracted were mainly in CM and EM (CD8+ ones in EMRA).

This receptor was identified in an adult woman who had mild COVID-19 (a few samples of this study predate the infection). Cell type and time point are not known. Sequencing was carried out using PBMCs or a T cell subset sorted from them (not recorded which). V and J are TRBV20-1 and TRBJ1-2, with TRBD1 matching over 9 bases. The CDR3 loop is CSARAPNSDRGPRGYTF. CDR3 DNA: TGCAGTGCTAGAGCCCCGAATTCGGACAGGGGACCCAGAGGCTACACCTTC.